This record looks at one TCR beta chain sequence and its context. Here immunoSEQ multiplex PCR was the method, and the copy in TCRdb shows in-frame clones only, minus some. The sample has roughly 180,000 clones, about 84% seen once; the top ten hold roughly 4.5%. V lost 2 bases and J 7 bases, leaving 15 bases between the germline ends. The CDR3 is 15 residues long. CDR1 is MNHEY and CDR2 is SMNVEV in the germline V gene (reference sequence). This sample was included in a study of cytotoxic CD8 clonotypes in ibrutinib-treated CLL. Study-level background: Complete response was seen in 2 patients and partial in about 24; about 12 progressed and roughly 14 stayed remitted after a median 68 months. Once patients had received a median around 12 months of treatment, range 6 to 36, response samples were obtained. Mean per-sample yields comprised around 230,000 productive templates and 94,082 productive rearrangements.

This sequence originates from a human donor with chronic lymphocytic leukemia. The chain links TRBV27 to TRBJ2-1; D possibly corresponds to TRBD2 (7 bases). The sample consisted of PBMCs, taken after 24 months of ibrutinib treatment. CDR3 sequence: CASSLGGGEYNEQFF. The CDR3 DNA sequence: TGTGCCAGCAGTTTAGGAGGGGGGGAGTATAATGAGCAGTTCTTC.